This record covers a single TCR beta chain. This clone showed up just once. Its antigen is currently not known. No clone much larger than this one lies a single base away; base qualities are absent. Trimming at the junction amounts to 5 bases on V and 6 bases on J, and the germline ends lie 16 bases apart. The CDR3 contains 15 residues, cysteine and phenylalanine counted. The only DNA kept is the CDR3, 45 bases in frame from the first base. CDR1 MNHEY and CDR2 SVGAGI are derived from the germline V gene. This sample was included in a study of T cell responses to AZD1222 COVID-19 vaccine (dated by TCRdb to the early 2020s). Study-wide context: AZD1222 recipients given second doses at about 4 weeks or at about 12 weeks were pooled, since spike-specific TCR depth and breadth were not found to differ between the two schedules. TCR sequencing was performed for some 250 trial participants, of whom around 200 were given two doses of AZD1222 and around 26 were given two doses of MenACWY control vaccine. Trial participants were enrolled by age into 18-55, 56-69 and 70-plus year subgroups, with roughly 160, 29 and 62 TCR-sequenced participants respectively.

The CDR3 regions of human TCRbeta chains were analyzed by immunosequencing. For the original study's pipeline: TCRs in the repertoires were compared against a reference library of SARS-CoV-2-specific TCRs that had been generated with the MIRA antigen-specificity platform. Breadth was defined as the fraction of unique TCRs that were SARS-CoV-2-associated, and depth was defined as the fraction of total T cells that were SARS-CoV-2-associated. Using the MIRA data, each spike-specific TCR was assigned both to the spike region to which the TCR was reactive and to a CD4 or CD8 class. Log10-transformed breadth and depth values were compared by one-way ANOVA with Sidak's multiple comparisons tests. Here the immuneACCESS table is served through TCRdb, limited to in-frame sequences with V and J called. Missing clones are a known gap in these copies; in checked studies unresolved V genes cover under half, and the rest lacks a known reason. Clone size and V and J calls were adopted from that table, with D and trimming inferred from the DNA. This sample is represented by approximately 92,000 clones; under 95% of them were singletons. The ten largest clones capture approximately 22% of the sample.

The sample's time point label, decoded: baseline before first vaccination. The vaccinee samples were drawn from two UK trials, COV001 and COV002, one of which was a single-blind randomized controlled phase 2/3 trial testing AZD1222 (ChAdOx1 nCoV-19) in healthy adults. For TCRbeta chain sequencing, PBMC samples were collected from trial participants at day 0 and at day 28 after the second dose. Study-wide conclusions, independent of this receptor: Conclusions about previously exposed vaccinees are limited because only five or six AZD1222 recipients were SARS-CoV-2 seropositive at baseline. Participants were mostly white British, with more females than males. The authors suggested clonal diversity may have been underestimated. A significant rise in spike-specific TCR breadth and depth was observed after two AZD1222 doses relative to day 0 and relative to MenACWY recipients. The vaccine-associated CD4 TCRs covered the entire spike protein, and the dominant responses fell in regions 160-218 and 743-854. Epitopes outside the regions mutated in the B.1.351 and B.1.1.7 variants were reportedly recognized by nearly half of the unique spike-specific TCRs. The 56-69-year group was small, and its depth increase did not reach significance, likely because of low power. Because no day 14 peak-response samples were available, repertoires were characterized only after the peak T cell response.

The clonotype comes from an adult in good health. Here the chain combines TRBV6-5 and TRBJ2-2, with TRBD1 perhaps the D gene, on 5 matching bases. The sample consisted of peripheral blood, taken on day 0 of AZD1222 vaccination. The CDR3 protein: CASSLPPGKAGELFF. The bases read TGTGCCAGCAGTCTCCCCCCAGGGAAGGCCGGGGAGCTGTTTTTT.